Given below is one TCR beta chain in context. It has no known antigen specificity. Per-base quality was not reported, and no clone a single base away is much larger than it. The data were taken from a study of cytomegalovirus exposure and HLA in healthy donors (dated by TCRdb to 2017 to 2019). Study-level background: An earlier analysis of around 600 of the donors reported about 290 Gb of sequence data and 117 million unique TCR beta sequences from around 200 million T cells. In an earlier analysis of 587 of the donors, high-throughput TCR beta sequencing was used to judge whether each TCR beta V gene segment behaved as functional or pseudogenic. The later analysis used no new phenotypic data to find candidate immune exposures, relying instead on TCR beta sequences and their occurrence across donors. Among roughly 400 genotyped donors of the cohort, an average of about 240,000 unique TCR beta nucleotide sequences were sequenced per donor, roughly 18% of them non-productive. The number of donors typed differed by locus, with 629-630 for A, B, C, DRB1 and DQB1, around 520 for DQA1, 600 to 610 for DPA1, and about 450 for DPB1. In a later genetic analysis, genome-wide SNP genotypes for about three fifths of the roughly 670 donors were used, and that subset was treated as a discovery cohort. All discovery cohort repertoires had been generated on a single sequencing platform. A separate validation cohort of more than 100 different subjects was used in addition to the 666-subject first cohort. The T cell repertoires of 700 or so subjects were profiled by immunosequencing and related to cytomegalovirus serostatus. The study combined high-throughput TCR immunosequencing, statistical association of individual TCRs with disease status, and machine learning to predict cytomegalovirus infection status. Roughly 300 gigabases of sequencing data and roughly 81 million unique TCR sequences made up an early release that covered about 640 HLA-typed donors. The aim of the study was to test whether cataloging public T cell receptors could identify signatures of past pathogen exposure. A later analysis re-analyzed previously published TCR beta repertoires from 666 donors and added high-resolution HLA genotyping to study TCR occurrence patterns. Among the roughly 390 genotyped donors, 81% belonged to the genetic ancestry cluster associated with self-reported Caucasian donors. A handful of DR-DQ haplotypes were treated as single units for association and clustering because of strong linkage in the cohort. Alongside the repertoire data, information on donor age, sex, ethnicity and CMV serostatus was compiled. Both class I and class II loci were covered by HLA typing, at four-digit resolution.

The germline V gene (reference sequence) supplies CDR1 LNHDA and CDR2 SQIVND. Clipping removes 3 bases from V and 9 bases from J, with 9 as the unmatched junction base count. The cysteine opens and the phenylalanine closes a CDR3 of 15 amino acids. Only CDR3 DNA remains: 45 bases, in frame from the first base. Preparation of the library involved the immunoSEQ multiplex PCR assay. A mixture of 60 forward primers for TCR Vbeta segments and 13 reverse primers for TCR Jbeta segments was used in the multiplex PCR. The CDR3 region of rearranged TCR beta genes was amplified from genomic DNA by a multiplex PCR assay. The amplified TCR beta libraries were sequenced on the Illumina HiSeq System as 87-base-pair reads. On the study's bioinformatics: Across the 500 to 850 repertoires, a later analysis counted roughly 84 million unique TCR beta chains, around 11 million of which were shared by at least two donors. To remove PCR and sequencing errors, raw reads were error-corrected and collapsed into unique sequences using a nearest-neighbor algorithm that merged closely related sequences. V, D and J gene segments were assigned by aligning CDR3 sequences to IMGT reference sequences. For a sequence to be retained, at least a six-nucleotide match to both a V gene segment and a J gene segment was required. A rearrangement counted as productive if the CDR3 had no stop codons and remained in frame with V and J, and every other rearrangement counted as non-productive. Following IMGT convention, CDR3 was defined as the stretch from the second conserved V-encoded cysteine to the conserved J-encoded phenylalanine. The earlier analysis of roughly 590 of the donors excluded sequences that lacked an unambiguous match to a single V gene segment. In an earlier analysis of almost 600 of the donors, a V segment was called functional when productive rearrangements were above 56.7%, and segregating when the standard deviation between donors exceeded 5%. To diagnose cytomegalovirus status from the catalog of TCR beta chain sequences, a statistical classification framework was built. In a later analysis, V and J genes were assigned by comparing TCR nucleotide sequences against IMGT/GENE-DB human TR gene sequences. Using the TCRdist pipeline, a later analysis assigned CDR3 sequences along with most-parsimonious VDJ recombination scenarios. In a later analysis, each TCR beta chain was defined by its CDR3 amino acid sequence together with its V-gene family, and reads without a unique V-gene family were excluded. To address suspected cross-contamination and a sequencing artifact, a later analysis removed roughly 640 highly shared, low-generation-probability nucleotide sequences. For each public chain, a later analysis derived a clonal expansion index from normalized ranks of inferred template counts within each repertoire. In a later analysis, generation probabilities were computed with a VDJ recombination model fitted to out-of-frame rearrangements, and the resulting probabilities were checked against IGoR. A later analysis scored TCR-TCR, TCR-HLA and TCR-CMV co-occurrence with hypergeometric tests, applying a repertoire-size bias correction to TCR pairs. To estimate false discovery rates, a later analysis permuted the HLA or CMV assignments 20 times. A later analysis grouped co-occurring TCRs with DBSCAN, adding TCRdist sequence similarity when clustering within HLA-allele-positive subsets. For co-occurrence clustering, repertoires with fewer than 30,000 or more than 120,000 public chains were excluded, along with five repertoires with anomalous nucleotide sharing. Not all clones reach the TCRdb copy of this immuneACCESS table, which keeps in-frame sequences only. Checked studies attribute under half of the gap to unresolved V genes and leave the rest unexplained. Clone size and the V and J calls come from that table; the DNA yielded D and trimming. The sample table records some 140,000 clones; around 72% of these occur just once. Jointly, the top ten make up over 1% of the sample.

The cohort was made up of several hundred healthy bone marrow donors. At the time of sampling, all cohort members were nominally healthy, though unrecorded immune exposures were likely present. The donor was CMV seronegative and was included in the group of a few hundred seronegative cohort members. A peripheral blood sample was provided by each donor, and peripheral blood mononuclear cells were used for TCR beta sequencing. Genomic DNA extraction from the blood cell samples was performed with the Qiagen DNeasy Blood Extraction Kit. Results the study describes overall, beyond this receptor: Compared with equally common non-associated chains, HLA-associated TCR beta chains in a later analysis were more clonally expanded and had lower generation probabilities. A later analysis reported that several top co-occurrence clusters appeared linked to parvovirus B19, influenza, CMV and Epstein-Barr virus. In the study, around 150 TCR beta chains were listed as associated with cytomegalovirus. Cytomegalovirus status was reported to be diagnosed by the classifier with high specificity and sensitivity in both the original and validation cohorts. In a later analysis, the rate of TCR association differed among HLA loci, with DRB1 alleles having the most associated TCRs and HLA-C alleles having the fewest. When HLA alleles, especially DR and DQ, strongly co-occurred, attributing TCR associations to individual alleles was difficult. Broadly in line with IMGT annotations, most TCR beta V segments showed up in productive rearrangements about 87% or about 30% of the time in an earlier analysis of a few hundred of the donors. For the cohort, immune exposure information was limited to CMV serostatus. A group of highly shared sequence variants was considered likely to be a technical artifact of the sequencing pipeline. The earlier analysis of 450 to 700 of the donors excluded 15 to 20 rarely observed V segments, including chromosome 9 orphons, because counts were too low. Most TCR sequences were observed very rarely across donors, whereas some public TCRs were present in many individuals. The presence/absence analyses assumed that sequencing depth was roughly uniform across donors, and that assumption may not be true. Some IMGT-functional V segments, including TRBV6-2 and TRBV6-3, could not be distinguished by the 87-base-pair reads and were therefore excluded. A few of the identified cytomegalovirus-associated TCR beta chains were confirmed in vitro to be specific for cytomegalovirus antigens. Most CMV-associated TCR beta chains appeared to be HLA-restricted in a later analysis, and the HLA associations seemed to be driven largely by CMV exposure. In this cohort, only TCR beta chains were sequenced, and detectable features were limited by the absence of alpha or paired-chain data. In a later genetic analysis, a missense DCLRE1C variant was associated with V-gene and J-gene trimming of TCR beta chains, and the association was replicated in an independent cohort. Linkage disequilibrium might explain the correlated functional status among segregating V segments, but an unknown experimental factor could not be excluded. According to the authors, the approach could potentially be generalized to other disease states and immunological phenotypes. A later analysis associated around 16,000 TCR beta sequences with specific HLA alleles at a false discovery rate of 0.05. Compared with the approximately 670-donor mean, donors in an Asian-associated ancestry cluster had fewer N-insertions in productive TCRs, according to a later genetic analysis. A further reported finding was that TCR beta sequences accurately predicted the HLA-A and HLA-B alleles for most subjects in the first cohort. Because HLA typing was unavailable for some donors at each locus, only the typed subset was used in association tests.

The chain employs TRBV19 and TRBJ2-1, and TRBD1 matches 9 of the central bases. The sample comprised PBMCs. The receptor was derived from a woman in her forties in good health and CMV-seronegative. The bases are TGTGCCAGTAGTATGGAGGACAGGGGCGTCGGTGAGCAGTTCTTC. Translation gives CASSMEDRGVGEQFF. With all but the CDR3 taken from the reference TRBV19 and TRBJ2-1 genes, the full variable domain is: DGGITQSPKYLFRKEGQNVTLSCEQNLNHDAMYWYRQDPGQGLRLIYYSQIVNDFQKGDIAEGYSVSREKKESFPLTVTSAQKNPTAFYLCASSMEDRGVGEQFFGPGTRLTVL.